The 18 T cell receptor beta chains below all came from one sample that was sequenced in a study of shared clonotypes between healthy human individuals. Some clones are missing from TCRdb's copy, which holds only in-frame ones; the method was immunoSEQ multiplex PCR. The table lists about 2,500,000 clones, around 90% of them singletons. What was sequenced was naive CD4+ T cells sorted from blood. The subset denotes: CD45RA+ positively selected. These receptors came from a man younger than 35 in good health.

The genes are TRBV11-2 and TRBJ1-2, with D uncertain. The V gene lost 6 bases and the J gene lost 1 base, with 6 bases spanning the gap. CDR3 length equals 12 residues. Germline lookup yields CDR1 SGHAT and CDR2 FQNNGV. The CDR3 protein is CASSNINYGYTF. As DNA, the CDR3 is TGTGCCAGCAGTAATATTAACTATGGCTACACCTTC.

The genes are TRBV18 and TRBJ2-1; possibly TRBD1 for D (6 bases). The CDR3 is made up of 13 amino acids. Germline values: CDR1 KGHSH, CDR2 LQKENI. With 3 bases removed from V and 7 bases from J, the gap between germline ends came to 10 bases. CDR3 sequence (DNA): TGTGCCAGCTCACCGGACAGAACTAATGAGCAGTTCTTC. Its translation: CASSPDRTNEQFF.

The V gene is TRBV5-6, the J gene TRBJ1-6; the D gene is possibly TRBD1 (5 bases). V lost 0 bases and J lost 8, with 15 bases in between. CDR1 and CDR2 (germline): SGHDT, YYEEEE. This CDR3 is built from 16 residues. The CDR3 sequence is CASSLGDPRRDSPLHF. The CDR3 DNA is TGTGCCAGCAGCTTGGGGGACCCGAGGAGGGATTCACCCCTCCACTTT.

The chain has TRBV6-1 and TRBJ1-1; D is unresolved. The V gene lost 2 bases and the J gene lost 7 bases, with 5 bases spanning the gap. The germline V gene encodes CDR1 MNHNS and CDR2 SASEGT. The CDR3 sequence is 11 residues long. This CDR3 is CASSERGEAFF. In DNA, the CDR3 is TGTGCCAGCAGTGAACGGGGTGAAGCTTTCTTT.

J is TRBJ2-7 and V is TRBV11-2; 9 bases match TRBD1. V lost 7 bases to trimming and J lost 5 bases; unmatched junction nucleotides: 15. CDR3 length: 16 amino acids. Germline values: CDR1 SGHAT, CDR2 FQNNGV. CDR3 nucleotides: TGTGCCAGCATCTCAACCGGGACAGGGAGTATTCACGAGCAGTACTTC. Its protein is CASISTGTGSIHEQYF.

The genes are TRBV10-3 and TRBJ2-7; D is possibly TRBD2 (6 bases). Per the germline V gene, CDR1 is ENHRY and CDR2 is SYGVKD. The CDR3 is 15 amino acids. Trimming took off 0 bases at V and 3 bases at J, with 12 bases between the two ends. The CDR3 DNA follows: TGTGCCATCAGTGAGTCGGTGGGGGGAAACTACGAGCAGTACTTC. Protein product: CAISESVGGNYEQYF.

The CDR3 sequence is CASSGLAHSYEQYF. CDR3 bases: TGTGCCAGCAGTGGGCTAGCGCATTCCTACGAGCAGTACTTC. The chain has TRBV2 and TRBJ2-7; D might be TRBD2 (6 bases). The CDR3 has 14 residues. V gave up 4 bases and J gave up 1 base, with 11 bases separating them. The V gene's germline CDR1 is SNHLY and CDR2 FYNNEI. The full variable domain, rest sourced from reference TRBV2 and TRBJ2-7, is EPEVTQTPSHQVTQMGQEVILRCVPISNHLYFYWYRQILGQKVEFLVSFYNNEISEKSEIFDDQFSVERPDGSNFTLKIRSTKLEDSAMYFCASSGLAHSYEQYFGPGTRLTVT.

V and J are TRBV6-6 and TRBJ2-5, with D perhaps matching TRBD2 (5 bases). Trimming cost V 4 bases and J 2 bases, with 14 bases left between them. In germline, CDR1 is MNHNY, CDR2 SVGAGI (reference sequence). This CDR3 contains 15 residues. This CDR3 reads CASSSQSPGQETQYF. The CDR3 DNA follows: TGTGCCAGCAGTTCACAATCCCCGGGACAAGAGACCCAGTACTTC.

This clone was seen only once. This rearrangement joins TRBV18 to TRBJ2-1; 10 positions agree with TRBD2. The ends lost 3 bases at V and 7 bases at J; junction bases unmatched: 9. The CDR3 loop spans 16 amino acids. Germline V lookup: CDR1 KGHSH, CDR2 LQKENI. This CDR3 reads CASSPFTSGDPNEQFF. In DNA, the CDR3 is TGTGCCAGCTCACCTTTCACTAGCGGGGATCCTAATGAGCAGTTCTTC. Complete variable domain (other parts from reference TRBV18 and TRBJ2-1): NAGVMQNPRHLVRRRGQEARLRCSPMKGHSHVYWYRQLPEEGLKFMVYLQKENIIDESGMPKERFSAEFPKEGPSILRIQQVVRGDSAAYFCASSPFTSGDPNEQFFGPGTRLTVL.

The genes are TRBV7-2 and TRBJ1-6; 8 nucleotides line up with TRBD1. CDR3 length: 15 residues. Trimming removed 1 base from V and 9 bases from J; junction bases left unmatched: 5. CDR1 SGHTA and CDR2 FQGNSA come from the germline V gene. CDR3 DNA sequence: TGTGCCAGCAGCTTAGACAGGGGGGATAGTTCACCCCTCCACTTT. It encodes CASSLDRGDSSPLHF. Full variable domain (outside the CDR3, taken from reference TRBV7-2 and TRBJ1-6): GAGVSQSPSNKVTEKGKDVELRCDPISGHTALYWYRQSLGQGLEFLIYFQGNSAPDKSGLPSDRFSAERTGGSVSTLTIQRTQQEDSAVYLCASSLDRGDSSPLHFGNGTRLTVT.

This clone was counted only a few times. The genes are TRBV9 and TRBJ1-1; no firm D call. Germline V gene data show CDR1 as SGDLS and CDR2 as YYNGEE. V dropped 4 bases and J dropped 7 bases, with 17 bases sitting between them. The CDR3 runs 14 residues. The CDR3 DNA follows: TGTGCCAGCAGCCCATGGGAGAAAGCCCTTGAAGCTTTCTTT. Translating it yields CASSPWEKALEAFF.

V is TRBV29-1 and J is TRBJ1-2, with D tentatively TRBD1 (6 bases). Between the trimmed V and J ends, which lost 5 bases and 8 bases, there was a span of 18 bases. The CDR3 spans 13 residues. The germline V gene has CDR1 SQVTM and CDR2 ANQGSEA. CDR3 nucleotide sequence: TGCAGCGTTAATGAGGGGGACTGGTTGGGCTACACCTTC. It translates to CSVNEGDWLGYTF.

The chain employs TRBV11-3 and TRBJ2-1, with 9 bases matching TRBD1. The J segment lost 3 bases and the V segment lost 5 bases, leaving 8 bases of the junction unmatched. Germline CDR1 and CDR2: SGHNT and YENEEA. The length of the CDR3 is 16 residues. Here the CDR3 DNA reads TGTGCCAGCAGCGGGGGACAGGGCGTAAACTACAATGAGCAGTTCTTC. This translates into CASSGGQGVNYNEQFF.

The V call is TRBV5-1, the J call TRBJ1-1; TRBD1 might be the D (6 bases). Looked up from germline, CDR1 is SGHRS and CDR2 is YFSETQ. This CDR3 has 15 amino acids. V dropped 7 bases and J dropped 0 bases, with 16 bases sitting between them. The CDR3 DNA reads as TGCGCCAGCGGATCCCTAGGGGGGATGAACACTGAAGCTTTCTTT. Translation gives CASGSLGGMNTEAFF.

This CDR3 is CASSNSGNPYTDTQYF. The CDR3 DNA reads TGTGCCAGCAGTAATAGCGGGAACCCTTACACAGATACGCAGTATTTT. The V and J genes are TRBV25-1 and TRBJ2-3; 8 nucleotides match TRBD2. The CDR3 consists of 16 residues. Germline V CDR1 and CDR2: MGHDK, SYGVNS. V lost 5 bases and J lost 2; bases outside the gene matches: 9.

This clone was found once. The V gene is TRBV5-1, the J gene TRBJ2-3; 8 bases line up with TRBD1. This CDR3 contains 15 residues. Per the germline V gene, CDR1 is SGHRS and CDR2 is YFSETQ. V lost 4 bases, J lost 3 bases, and 7 bases stayed unmatched. CDR3 protein: CASSRSGQGTDTQYF. The CDR3 DNA is TGCGCCAGCAGCCGGTCTGGACAGGGAACAGATACGCAGTATTTT.

The chain has TRBV27 and TRBJ1-6; D is possibly TRBD1 (6 bases). This CDR3 is built from 15 residues. With 2 bases removed from V and 10 bases from J, the gap between germline ends came to 15 bases. Germline V gene sequence: CDR1 MNHEY, CDR2 SMNVEV (reference sequence). The CDR3 nucleotides are TGTGCCAGCAGTTTAGATAGGCAGGGGTACTCACCCCTCCACTTT. It specifies CASSLDRQGYSPLHF.

The chain carries TRBV10-3 and TRBJ2-1, with D perhaps matching TRBD2 (5 bases). In germline, CDR1 is ENHRY, CDR2 SYGVKD. Trimming removed 10 bases at V and 5 bases at J, with 12 bases between. There are 12 residues in the CDR3. The CDR3 reads CATWRPNNEQFF. The CDR3 DNA sequence: TGTGCCACCTGGAGGCCCAACAATGAGCAGTTCTTC.